This T cell receptor beta chain was profiled in a study of T cells in Graves' hyperthyroidism and ophthalmopathy. About the study: Peripheral blood was drawn at first diagnosis, prior to all treatment. Study outcomes and limitations: Blood also contained most expanded thyroid clonotypes above 0.001.

RNA transcripts gave rise to amplified TCR beta CDR3 regions. The TCR CDR3 first-round RT-PCR relied on the HTBI primer set. TCRdb called the multiplex PCR reads again in MiXCR, with one record for every CDR3 protein. The table lists under 350,000 distinct CDR3 sequences, about 20% of them singletons. Germline loops: CDR1 DFQATT, CDR2 SNEGSKA (reference sequence). V shed 7 bases, J shed 1 base, and the junction held 8 bases outside the gene matches. The CDR3 sequence is 14 residues long. Hyperthyroidism patients were newly diagnosed, had disease duration under 2 months, and were aged 18 to 65 years. This clonotype has at least ten counts. Its antigen is currently unknown.

The rearrangement joins TRBV20-1 to TRBJ2-5; 8 bases agree with TRBD1. The sample consisted of blood. This TCR derives from a woman aged 50 to 65 with Graves' hyperthyroidism. The CDR3 region is CSGTGTGRQETQYF. The CDR3 DNA reads as TGCAGTGGAACCGGGACAGGCCGCCAAGAGACCCAGTACTTC.